One sample yielded the 23 T cell receptor beta chains listed below, sequenced in a study of blood T cell repertoires in COVID-19. Clones were sequenced by immunoSEQ multiplex PCR, and TCRdb holds only the in-frame ones, with some missing. The sample consists of 95,000 to 100,000 clones, roughly 80% of them appearing once. Sequencing input: peripheral blood. These TCRs come from an elderly woman with acute or convalescent COVID-19.

This rearrangement joins TRBV27 to TRBJ1-1, with D possibly TRBD1 on 6 matching bases. The CDR3 is 16 amino acids. CDR1 MNHEY and CDR2 SMNVEV come from the germline V gene (reference sequence). The germline V and J ends were trimmed by 5 bases and 0 bases, with 16 bases remaining between them. The CDR3 region has the DNA TGTGCCAGCAGTCCTGGGGGCGCGACTTTGAACACTGAAGCTTTCTTT. Its protein is CASSPGGATLNTEAFF.

V usage is TRBV6-2 or TRBV6-3 and J usage is TRBJ1-5; D perhaps matches TRBD1 (6 bases). Germline V gene lookup returns CDR1 MNHEY and CDR2 SVGEGT. This CDR3 comprises 14 residues. Deletions cut 4 bases from V and 3 bases from J, with 10 bases between. CDR3 nucleotides: TGTGCCAGCAGTTTGACAGGATACAATCAGCCCCAGCATTTT. Amino acids: CASSLTGYNQPQHF.

The rearrangement joins TRBV19 to TRBJ1-6, with D unclear. The CDR3 runs to 17 residues. With 6 bases removed from V and 1 base from J, the gap between germline ends came to 16 bases. CDR1 is LNHDA and CDR2 is SQIVND in the germline V gene (reference sequence). This chain's CDR3 is CASSNTQVLSYNSPLHF. In DNA, the CDR3 is TGTGCCAGTAGCAACACCCAAGTCTTATCCTATAATTCACCCCTCCACTTT.

This clone was picked up one time. The chain uses TRBV5-1 and TRBJ1-1; the D is unclear. The V gene's germline CDR1 is SGHRS and CDR2 YFSETQ. Trimming stripped 2 bases from V and 6 bases from J, with 17 bases between. The CDR3 contains 15 residues. The CDR3 DNA is TGCGCCAGCAGCTTAGCGGTAAGAACTCTCCCTGAAGCTTTCTTT. It is translated as CASSLAVRTLPEAFF.

V and J are TRBV6-6 and TRBJ1-3; maybe TRBD1 (5 bases). Trimming took off 10 bases at V and 0 bases at J, with 16 bases between the two ends. The germline V gene encodes CDR1 MNHNY and CDR2 SVGAGI (reference sequence). The CDR3 covers 15 residues. In DNA, the CDR3 is TGTGCCACACAGGAGGGCACGCACTCTGGAAACACCATATATTTT. As protein: CATQEGTHSGNTIYF.

The chain joins TRBV7-3 to TRBJ1-1, with D possibly TRBD1 on 6 matching bases. V was shortened by 0 bases and J by 6 bases, with 14 bases between the two germline ends. CDR3 length: 15 residues. The germline gives CDR1 SGHTA, CDR2 FQGTGA. CDR3 sequence: CASSLTPPGGSEAFF. The CDR3 DNA sequence: TGTGCCAGCAGCTTAACCCCGCCGGGGGGCTCTGAAGCTTTCTTT. The full variable domain, its missing parts supplied by reference TRBV7-3 and TRBJ1-1, is GAGVSQTPSNKVTEKGKYVELRCDPISGHTALYWYRQSLGQGPEFLIYFQGTGAADDSGLPNDRFFAVRPEGSVSTLKIQRTERGDSAVYLCASSLTPPGGSEAFFGQGTRLTVV.

The V gene is TRBV19, the J gene TRBJ1-5, with D possibly matching TRBD1 (5 bases). Germline V gene lookup returns CDR1 LNHDA and CDR2 SQIVND (reference sequence). The CDR3 spans 18 residues. V gave up 5 bases and J gave up 0 bases, with 20 bases separating them. Here the CDR3 reads CASSPRAGRGYSNQPQHF. CDR3 nucleotides: TGTGCCAGTAGTCCCCGGGCAGGGAGGGGATATAGCAATCAGCCCCAGCATTTT.

As DNA, the CDR3 is TGCGCCAGCAGCCCTCTACAGGGGTTGAACACTGAAGCTTTCTTT. Amino acid sequence: CASSPLQGLNTEAFF. The chain combines TRBV4-1 with TRBJ1-1, with 7 bases matching TRBD1. V shed 4 bases, J shed 0 bases, and the junction held 5 bases outside the gene matches. The CDR3 loop spans 15 amino acids. CDR1 is MGHRA and CDR2 is YSYEKL in the germline V gene.

This clone was recorded only once. This chain links TRBV12-3 or TRBV12-4 with TRBJ1-2; D is ambiguous. The CDR3 loop spans 13 amino acids. Trimming removed 3 bases from V and 8 bases from J, with 13 bases in between. The DNA of the CDR3 is TGTGCCAGCAGTTTTAGAGGAGGCAACGGCTACACCTTC. Translation gives CASSFRGGNGYTF.

The chain recombines TRBV5-1 with TRBJ2-1; 9 bases match TRBD1. Germline V lookup: CDR1 SGHRS, CDR2 YFSETQ. The CDR3 loop spans 14 amino acids. Unmatched junction bases numbered 6, after V lost 7 bases and J lost 4 bases. The CDR3 is CASWPGTGYNEQFF. Written as DNA, the CDR3 is TGCGCCAGCTGGCCAGGGACAGGGTACAATGAGCAGTTCTTC. The full variable domain, completed using reference TRBV5-1 and TRBJ2-1, is KAGVTQTPRYLIKTRGQQVTLSCSPISGHRSVSWYQQTPGQGLQFLFEYFSETQRNKGNFPGRFSGRQFSNSRSEMNVSTLELGDSALYLCASWPGTGYNEQFFGPGTRLTVL.

The V and J genes are TRBV27 and TRBJ1-1; tentative D call: TRBD1 (5 bases). The ends were cut back, 3 bases at V and 0 bases at J, with 14 bases in the middle. Germline V gene data show CDR1 as MNHEY and CDR2 as SMNVEV (reference sequence). The CDR3 length is 16 residues. The CDR3 loop is CASSFKGRALNTEAFF. The CDR3 DNA reads TGTGCCAGCAGTTTCAAGGGGAGGGCTTTGAACACTGAAGCTTTCTTT.

The rearrangement uses TRBV7-3 and TRBJ2-1; TRBD2 aligns across 12 bases. The CDR3 is 18 residues long. The junction had 16 bases not matched to a gene; V was cut back by 5 bases and J by 8 bases. Germline V gene data show CDR1 as SGHTA and CDR2 as FQGTGA. The DNA for the CDR3 is TGTGCCAGCAGCCCTCAAGCACCGGGACTAGCGGGTCGGTATGAGCAGTTCTTC. Translation: CASSPQAPGLAGRYEQFF.

The chain links TRBV6-6 to TRBJ1-2; the match to TRBD1 covers 8 bases. J was trimmed by 2 bases and V by 7 bases; bases with no gene match: 3. The CDR3 sequence is 13 residues long. Looked up from germline, CDR1 is MNHNY and CDR2 is SVGAGI (reference sequence). The CDR3 here is CASTRTGNYGYTF. CDR3 DNA: TGTGCCAGCACCCGGACAGGGAACTATGGCTACACCTTC.

V usage is TRBV18 and J usage is TRBJ1-2, with D possibly matching TRBD1 (6 bases). Germline V gene sequence: CDR1 KGHSH, CDR2 LQKENI. The CDR3 runs 16 residues. V was cut by 3 bases and J by 0 bases, with 14 bases left in between. CDR3 in amino acids: CASSPSLTGTNYGYTF. The CDR3 coding sequence is TGTGCCAGCTCACCCTCCCTGACAGGCACTAACTATGGCTACACCTTC.

This chain joins TRBV20-1 and TRBJ1-2; no reliable D call. Germline CDR1 and CDR2: DFQATT and SNEGSKA (reference sequence). Deletions cut 6 bases from V and 6 bases from J, with 11 bases between. This CDR3 comprises 11 residues. The CDR3 DNA reads as TGCAGTGCCCCCCGCCGAGATGGCTACACCTTC. This encodes CSAPRRDGYTF.

The rearrangement uses TRBV5-4 and TRBJ2-3; 13 nucleotides agree with TRBD2. V trimming: 3 bases; J trimming: 2 bases; junction bases outside the gene matches: 6. Germline values: CDR1 SGHNT, CDR2 YYREEE (reference sequence). The CDR3 runs to 17 residues. The CDR3 nucleotides are TGTGCCAGCAGCTCCAAGACTAGCGGGGGGCTCACAGATACGCAGTATTTT. It specifies CASSSKTSGGLTDTQYF.

This sequence joins TRBV2 and TRBJ1-1; 7 bases agree with TRBD1. Germline-derived CDR1 and CDR2 are SNHLY and FYNNEI. The V gene end was trimmed by 6 bases and the J gene end by 0 bases; junction bases not matched to a gene: 4. The CDR3 runs 14 residues. CDR3 DNA sequence: TGTGCCAGCAGGGGACAGAGGATGAACACTGAAGCTTTCTTT. It encodes CASRGQRMNTEAFF.

The CDR3 sequence: CASSSPGTAGGYGYTF. The CDR3 DNA reads TGTGCCAGCAGTTCCCCAGGGACCGCAGGGGGGTATGGCTACACCTTC. This chain connects TRBV28 to TRBJ1-2, with TRBD1 matching 7 bases. Germline lookup yields CDR1 MDHEN and CDR2 SYDVKM. V shed 4 bases and J 5 bases; nucleotides not matched to a gene: 13. The CDR3 spans 16 residues.

The chain couples TRBV28 to TRBJ1-2; D gene uncertain. The CDR3 is 12 residues long. Trimming shortened V by 6 bases and J by 0 bases, and 5 bases separated the two germline ends. The V gene's germline CDR1 is MDHEN and CDR2 SYDVKM. As DNA, the CDR3 is TGTGCCAGCAGCAACTCTAACTATGGCTACACCTTC. Its translation is CASSNSNYGYTF.

A single count supports this clone. V and J are TRBV3-1 (or the pseudogene TRBV3-2) and TRBJ2-3, with D perhaps matching TRBD2 (7 bases). Per germline, CDR1 LGHDT and CDR2 YNNKEL (reference sequence). With 4 bases removed from V and 6 bases from J, the gap between germline ends came to 11 bases. This CDR3 region has 13 residues. For the CDR3, the DNA is TGTGCCAGCAGCCGGGGGGGCCAGGATACGCAGTATTTT. Protein product: CASSRGGQDTQYF.

The chain employs TRBV9 and TRBJ1-1; D gene uncertain. The CDR3 has 14 residues. The germline CDR1 and CDR2 sequences are SGDLS and YYNGEE. The ends were cut back, 0 bases at V and 2 bases at J, with 8 bases in the middle. CDR3 sequence reads: CASSVDGINTEAFF. The CDR3 DNA is TGTGCCAGCAGCGTAGACGGGATAAACACTGAAGCTTTCTTT.

The genes are TRBV11-2 and TRBJ2-1; unclear D gene. Germline V gene data show CDR1 as SGHAT and CDR2 as FQNNGV. V lost 1 base and J lost 0, with 7 bases in between. There are 15 residues in the CDR3. This CDR3 reads CASSLGSYSYNEQFF. CDR3 nucleotide sequence: TGTGCCAGCAGCTTAGGGTCCTACTCCTACAATGAGCAGTTCTTC.

The V call is TRBV25-1, the J call TRBJ1-4; D not certain. The CDR3 extends over 12 amino acids. The ends were cut back, 4 bases at V and 7 bases at J, with 7 bases in the middle. CDR1 MGHDK and CDR2 SYGVNS come from the germline V gene. The CDR3 sequence: CASSVFGEKLFF. The CDR3, as DNA: TGTGCCAGCAGTGTTTTCGGTGAAAAACTGTTTTTT.